These T cell receptor beta chains were read from a single sample in a study of chemoradiotherapy in HPV16-positive cancers. The data were produced by immunoSEQ multiplex PCR, yet TCRdb's version contains in-frame clones alone and is incomplete. Of some 6,200 clones listed, roughly 76% are singletons. The material was obtained from a patient who underwent chemoradiotherapy. These TCRs come from a human donor with HPV-associated anogenital cancer. Both conserved end residues are part of each CDR3. Each record gives: J gene, D gene, clone size, V gene, CDR3 protein, CDR3 DNA. The D gene is left open where the match is weak. Only part of the rows carry a size: once, few, many, or a class if the clone is expanded.

J: TRBJ2-5; D: .; size: .; V: TRBV7-9; CDR3: CASQGMGPQETQYF; DNA: TGTGCCTCACAGGGCATGGGGCCTCAAGAGACCCAGTACTTC
J: TRBJ2-1; D: TRBD2; size: .; V: TRBV7-8; CDR3: CASSSPGLAGRSSYNEQFF; DNA: TGTGCCAGCAGCTCACCAGGACTAGCGGGGAGGAGCTCCTACAATGAGCAGTTCTTC
J: TRBJ2-1; D: .; size: .; V: TRBV20-1; CDR3: CSATQSIEQFF; DNA: TGCAGTGCTACCCAGTCGATTGAGCAGTTCTTC
J: TRBJ2-2; D: .; size: once; V: TRBV18; CDR3: CASSPKLNQGELFF; DNA: TGTGCCAGCTCACCAAAACTGAATCAGGGGGAGCTGTTTTTT
J: TRBJ1-2; D: .; size: once; V: TRBV9; CDR3: CASSQGMGYGYTF; DNA: TGTGCCAGCAGCCAGGGGATGGGCTATGGCTACACCTTC
J: TRBJ1-2; D: TRBD1; size: .; V: TRBV4-3; CDR3: CASSQSRTGTYGYTF; DNA: TGCGCCAGCAGCCAATCAAGGACAGGAACCTATGGCTACACCTTC
J: TRBJ1-2; D: TRBD1; size: .; V: TRBV5-8; CDR3: CASIEDGTAAGGLERGYTF; DNA: TGTGCCAGCATCGAAGATGGAACTGCGGCAGGGGGACTAGAACGAGGCTACACCTTC
J: TRBJ2-6; D: .; size: .; V: TRBV10-2; CDR3: CATLISGANVLTF; DNA: TGCGCCACTTTAATTTCCGGGGCCAACGTCCTGACTTTC
J: TRBJ2-1; D: .; size: .; V: TRBV4-2; CDR3: CASSQGSALYNEQFF; DNA: TGTGCCAGCAGCCAGGGGAGCGCCCTATACAATGAGCAGTTCTTC
J: TRBJ2-7; D: .; size: .; V: TRBV7-9; CDR3: CASSPQTRVDLTYEQYF; DNA: TGTGCCAGCAGCCCTCAAACCCGGGTCGACCTTACCTACGAGCAGTACTTC
J: TRBJ2-3; D: TRBD2; size: few; V: TRBV30; CDR3: CAWSEFGRGAPPDTQYF; DNA: TGTGCCTGGAGTGAATTTGGGCGGGGGGCCCCCCCAGATACGCAGTATTTT
J: TRBJ2-2; D: TRBD1; size: .; V: TRBV6-6; CDR3: CASSPTGQGGTEELFF; DNA: TGTGCCAGCAGCCCAACAGGACAGGGAGGCACCGAGGAGCTGTTTTTT
J: TRBJ1-2; D: TRBD1; size: few; V: TRBV6-6; CDR3: CASLRTGGTISYGYTF; DNA: TGTGCCAGCCTACGGACAGGGGGCACGATTAGCTATGGCTACACCTTC
J: TRBJ2-1; D: .; size: .; V: TRBV9; CDR3: CASSPQTSEQFF; DNA: TGTGCCAGCAGCCCCCAGACTAGTGAGCAGTTCTTC
J: TRBJ2-6; D: .; size: .; V: TRBV15; CDR3: CATSTGNEANVLTF; DNA: TGTGCCACCAGCACCGGGAACGAAGCCAACGTCCTGACTTTC
J: TRBJ2-1; D: .; size: once; V: TRBV2; CDR3: CASSEWGRGGYNEQFF; DNA: TGTGCCAGCAGTGAGTGGGGCAGAGGTGGCTACAATGAGCAGTTCTTC
J: TRBJ2-5; D: TRBD1; size: .; V: TRBV6-6; CDR3: CASRIDRGSSETQYF; DNA: TGTGCCAGCAGAATTGACAGGGGATCATCAGAGACCCAGTACTTC
J: TRBJ1-5; D: .; size: .; V: TRBV19; CDR3: CASSLPGHGSQPQHF; DNA: TGTGCCAGTAGTCTTCCGGGACACGGGAGTCAGCCCCAGCATTTT
J: TRBJ1-6; D: .; size: .; V: TRBV28; CDR3: CASSSRVSPLHF; DNA: TGTGCCAGCAGCTCACGGGTTTCACCCCTCCACTTT
J: TRBJ2-7; D: TRBD2; size: once; V: TRBV30; CDR3: CAWSGGAGGQREQYF; DNA: TGTGCCTGGAGTGGAGGAGCGGGGGGGCAAAGGGAGCAGTACTTC
J: TRBJ2-3; D: .; size: .; V: TRBV30; CDR3: CAWSPPPWTDTQYF; DNA: TGTGCCTGGAGCCCACCGCCCTGGACAGATACGCAGTATTTT
J: TRBJ2-2; D: TRBD1; size: .; V: TRBV7-8; CDR3: CASSLQGITGELFF; DNA: TGTGCCAGCAGTTTACAGGGGATCACCGGGGAGCTGTTTTTT
J: TRBJ2-5; D: TRBD1; size: .; V: TRBV5-1; CDR3: CASRLQGAQETQYF; DNA: TGCGCCAGCAGATTACAGGGGGCTCAAGAGACCCAGTACTTC
J: TRBJ1-2; D: .; size: .; V: TRBV4-2; CDR3: CASSQVGNHYGYTF; DNA: TGTGCCAGCAGCCAAGTAGGCAACCACTATGGCTACACCTTC
J: TRBJ2-7; D: .; size: .; V: TRBV5-6; CDR3: CASSISPGATYEQYF; DNA: TGTGCCAGCAGCATATCTCCGGGTGCTACCTACGAGCAGTACTTC
J: TRBJ1-2; D: .; size: .; V: TRBV28; CDR3: CASSFLDYGYTF; DNA: TGTGCCAGCAGTTTCCTGGACTATGGCTACACCTTC
J: TRBJ1-5; D: .; size: .; V: TRBV19; CDR3: CASSMPSVSNQPQHF; DNA: TGTGCCAGTAGTATGCCATCGGTGAGCAATCAGCCCCAGCATTTT
J: TRBJ2-6; D: .; size: .; V: TRBV11-1; CDR3: CASSHHVAGANVLTF; DNA: TGTGCCAGCAGCCATCACGTGGCTGGGGCCAACGTCCTGACTTTC
J: TRBJ2-1; D: TRBD1; size: .; V: TRBV11-1; CDR3: CASSLGQGLMEEQFF; DNA: TGTGCCAGCAGCTTAGGACAGGGCCTTATGGAGGAGCAGTTCTTC
J: TRBJ2-2; D: TRBD2; size: .; V: TRBV7-3; CDR3: CASSLGLAGGGELFF; DNA: TGTGCCAGCAGCTTGGGACTAGCGGGAGGTGGGGAGCTGTTTTTT
J: TRBJ2-2; D: TRBD2; size: .; V: TRBV19; CDR3: CASKSLAGGDTGELFF; DNA: TGTGCCAGTAAATCCCTAGCGGGGGGTGATACCGGGGAGCTGTTTTTT
J: TRBJ2-7; D: TRBD2; size: .; V: TRBV7-9; CDR3: CASSVGLAGGYEQYF; DNA: TGTGCCAGCAGCGTGGGACTAGCGGGGGGCTACGAGCAGTACTTC
J: TRBJ2-1; D: .; size: once; V: TRBV27; CDR3: CASSLGLAHYNEQFF; DNA: TGTGCCAGCAGTTTAGGCTTAGCGCATTACAATGAGCAGTTCTTC
J: TRBJ2-5; D: TRBD1; size: few; V: TRBV4-1; CDR3: CASSQGDRGRGETQYF; DNA: TGCGCCAGCAGCCAAGGGGACAGGGGGCGAGGAGAGACCCAGTACTTC
J: TRBJ2-1; D: .; size: .; V: TRBV6-6; CDR3: CASSYRDNTYNEQFF; DNA: TGTGCCAGCAGTTACCGGGACAACACCTACAATGAGCAGTTCTTC
J: TRBJ1-1; D: .; size: .; V: TRBV7-3; CDR3: CASSRMGGGTEAFF; DNA: TGTGCCAGCAGTCGCATGGGCGGAGGGACTGAAGCTTTCTTT
J: TRBJ2-5; D: .; size: .; V: TRBV2; CDR3: CASTTSSLPETQYF; DNA: TGTGCCAGCACTACCAGTTCCCTTCCGGAGACCCAGTACTTC
J: TRBJ1-1; D: .; size: .; V: TRBV2; CDR3: CASSDSWGENTEAFF; DNA: TGTGCCAGCAGTGACAGTTGGGGTGAAAACACTGAAGCTTTCTTT
J: TRBJ2-7; D: TRBD2; size: .; V: TRBV4-1; CDR3: CASSQDREGRIEQYF; DNA: TGCGCCAGCAGCCAAGATCGGGAGGGTAGGATCGAGCAGTACTTC
J: TRBJ2-7; D: .; size: .; V: TRBV7-8; CDR3: CASSLTGVRSSYEQYF; DNA: TGTGCCAGCAGCTTAACGGGGGTTCGGAGCTCCTACGAGCAGTACTTC
J: TRBJ1-1; D: TRBD1; size: few; V: TRBV29-1; CDR3: CSVYTGDSLGTEAFF; DNA: TGCAGCGTTTACACAGGGGACTCTTTGGGCACTGAAGCTTTCTTT
J: TRBJ2-3; D: .; size: .; V: TRBV9; CDR3: CASSVEGVSTDTQYF; DNA: TGTGCCAGCAGCGTAGAGGGAGTTAGCACAGATACGCAGTATTTT
J: TRBJ1-6; D: .; size: few; V: TRBV30; CDR3: CAWSVHLASPLHF; DNA: TGTGCCTGGAGTGTACATTTGGCTTCACCCCTCCACTTT
J: TRBJ2-7; D: .; size: .; V: TRBV21-1; CDR3: CASSARLHHSVYEQYF; DNA: TGTGCCAGCAGCGCCCGTTTACACCATTCGGTTTACGAGCAGTACTTC